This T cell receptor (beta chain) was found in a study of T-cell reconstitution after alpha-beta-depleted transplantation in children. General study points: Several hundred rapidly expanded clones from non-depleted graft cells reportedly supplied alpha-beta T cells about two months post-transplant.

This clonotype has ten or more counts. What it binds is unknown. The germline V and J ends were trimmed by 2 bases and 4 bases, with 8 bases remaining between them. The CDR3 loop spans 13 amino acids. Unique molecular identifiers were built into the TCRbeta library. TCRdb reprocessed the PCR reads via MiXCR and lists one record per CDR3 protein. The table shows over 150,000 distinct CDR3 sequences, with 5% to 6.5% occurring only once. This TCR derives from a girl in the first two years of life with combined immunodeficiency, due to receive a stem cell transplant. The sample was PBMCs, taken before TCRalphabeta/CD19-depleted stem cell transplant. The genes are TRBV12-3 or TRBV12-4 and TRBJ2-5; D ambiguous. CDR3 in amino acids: CASSLNLRETQYF. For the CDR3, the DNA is TGTGCCAGCAGTTTAAACCTGCGAGAGACCCAGTACTTC.